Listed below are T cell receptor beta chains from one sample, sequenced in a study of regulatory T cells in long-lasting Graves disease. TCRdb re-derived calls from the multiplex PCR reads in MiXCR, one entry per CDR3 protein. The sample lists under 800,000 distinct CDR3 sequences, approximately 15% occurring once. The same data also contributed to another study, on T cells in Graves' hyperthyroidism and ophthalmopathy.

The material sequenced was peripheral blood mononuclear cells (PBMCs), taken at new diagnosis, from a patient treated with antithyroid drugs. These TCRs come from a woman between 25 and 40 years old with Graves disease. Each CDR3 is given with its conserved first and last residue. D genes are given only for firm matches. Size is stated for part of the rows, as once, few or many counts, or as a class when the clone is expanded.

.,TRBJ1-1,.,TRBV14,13,TGTGCCAGCAGCCGGACAGAAGGCACTGAAGCTTTCTTT,CASSRTEGTEAFF
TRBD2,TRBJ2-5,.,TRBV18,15,TGTGCCAGCTCACCACCTAGCGGGAGCCGAGAGACCCAGTACTTC,CASSPPSGSRETQYF
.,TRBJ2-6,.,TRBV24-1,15,TGTGCCACCAGTGTTTTATACTCTGGGGCCAACGTCCTGACTTTC,CATSVLYSGANVLTF
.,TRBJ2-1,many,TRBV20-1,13,TGCAGTGCTAGAACGCCAGGGGACAATGAGCAGTTCTTC,CSARTPGDNEQFF
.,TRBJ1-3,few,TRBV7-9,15,TGTGCCAGCAGCTTGAGGGAAGACTCTGGAAACACCATATATTTT,CASSLREDSGNTIYF
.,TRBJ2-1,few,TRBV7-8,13,TGTGCCAGCAGCGCGCAGGGAGTGGCTGAGCAGTTCTTC,CASSAQGVAEQFF
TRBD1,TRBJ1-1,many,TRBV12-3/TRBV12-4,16,TGTGCCAGCAGAAATAATCGGGACAGATCGAACACTGAAGCTTTCTTT,CASRNNRDRSNTEAFF
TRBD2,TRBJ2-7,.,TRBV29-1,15,TGCAGCGTTGAATTGACTAGCGGGGTCTCCTACGAGCAGTACTTC,CSVELTSGVSYEQYF
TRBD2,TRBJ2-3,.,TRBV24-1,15,TGTGCCACCAGTGATAAAGGGACTAGCGGTATACAGCAGTATTTT,CATSDKGTSGIQQYF
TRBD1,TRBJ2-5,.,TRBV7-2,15,TGTGCCAGCAGCCCTCAACAGGGGATAAAAGAGACCCAGTACTTC,CASSPQQGIKETQYF
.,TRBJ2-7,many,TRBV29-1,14,TGCAGCGTTGTACCAACGCGGCTGGGGGGCGAGCAGTACTTC,CSVVPTRLGGEQYF